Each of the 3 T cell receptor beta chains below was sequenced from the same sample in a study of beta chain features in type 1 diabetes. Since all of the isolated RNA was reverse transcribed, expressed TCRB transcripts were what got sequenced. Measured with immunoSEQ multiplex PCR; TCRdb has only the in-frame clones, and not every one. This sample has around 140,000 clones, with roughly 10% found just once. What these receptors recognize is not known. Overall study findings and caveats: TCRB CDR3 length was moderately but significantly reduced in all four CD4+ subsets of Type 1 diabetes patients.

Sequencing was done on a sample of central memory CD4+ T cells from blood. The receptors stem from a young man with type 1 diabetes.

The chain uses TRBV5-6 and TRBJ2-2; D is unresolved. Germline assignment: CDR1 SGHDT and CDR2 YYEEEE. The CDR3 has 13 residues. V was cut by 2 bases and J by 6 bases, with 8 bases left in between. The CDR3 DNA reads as TGTGCCAGCAGCTTATGGCCTGCCGGGGAGCTGTTTTTT. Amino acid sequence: CASSLWPAGELFF.

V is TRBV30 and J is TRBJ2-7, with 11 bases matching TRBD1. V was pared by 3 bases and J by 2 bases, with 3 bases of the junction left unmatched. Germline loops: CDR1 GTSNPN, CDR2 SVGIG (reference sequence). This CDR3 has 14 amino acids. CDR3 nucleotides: TGTGCCTGGAGACGGGGACAGGGGGCCTACGAGCAGTACTTC. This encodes CAWRRGQGAYEQYF.

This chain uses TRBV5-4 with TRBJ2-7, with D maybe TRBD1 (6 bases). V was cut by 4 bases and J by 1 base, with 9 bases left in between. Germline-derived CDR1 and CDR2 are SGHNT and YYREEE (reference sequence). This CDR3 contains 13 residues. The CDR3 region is CASSRDTSYEQYF. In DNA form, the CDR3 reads TGTGCCAGCAGCCGGGACACTTCCTACGAGCAGTACTTC.